The entry that follows covers one T cell receptor beta chain sequence. This clonotype was seen only a few times. Its recognized antigen is unknown. The sample holds no much larger clone one base away, and base qualities are not on file. Ficoll-Paque density gradient centrifugation was the method used to isolate PBMCs. V loses 4 bases at its end and J loses 6 bases; junction bases beyond the gene matches: 3. In the germline V gene, CDR1 corresponds to SGHAT and CDR2 to FQNNGV. The CDR3 covers 13 residues, taking in both the cysteine and the phenylalanine. Of all the DNA, just the CDR3 is kept, 39 bases in frame from base 1. For sequencing, an Illumina NovaSeq 6000 was employed. TCRalpha and TCRbeta cDNA libraries were built by 5'RACE with constant-segment primers, adding sample barcodes and unique molecular identifiers. RNA was extracted from every sample with Trizol reagent. Amplification of the libraries took two PCR steps, and the second step added a second sample barcode plus Illumina TruSeq adapters. Sequencing of libraries was performed on an Illumina NovaSeq with 2 x 150 bp paired-end reads. Per the source publication's procedure: Reads were demultiplexed and collapsed into UMI-guided consensus sequences with migec v1.2.7. Using mixcr v2.1.11, the UMI consensuses were aligned to TRA and TRB V and J templates and assembled into clonotypes. Clonotypes were classified as expanded or contracted when called significant by both edgeR and NoisET, with noise models trained on biological replicates. For edgeR calls, the cutoffs were a false discovery rate-adjusted p below 0.01 and a log2 fold-change threshold of 1. As an exploratory analysis of dynamics, PCA with hierarchical clustering was applied to max-normalized trajectories of the 1000 most abundant clonotypes. Separately sequenced CD4+ and CD8+ repertoires were used to assign the CD4 or CD8 phenotype of responding clones. The raw public reads went through TCRdb reprocessing: fastp at Q25, MiXCR clone calling, in-frame beta chains kept. Every CDR3 protein is listed once, alongside the most common genes and DNA of its rows. The V and J calls here are based on TCRdb, not the publication. This sample has 300,000 to 400,000 distinct CDR3 sequences in its table, and around a sixth of those were observed once. Of the sample, 20% to 25% is held by the ten largest clones.

The data stem from a study of T-cell memory formation after mild COVID-19 (dated by TCRdb to the early 2020s). Regarding the complete study: TCR sequence clusters from the two donors were largely donor specific. In a couple of donors, T-cell clones that expanded and contracted after mild COVID-19 were followed by sequencing TCRalpha and TCRbeta repertoires longitudinally. The cohort was made up of two young adult volunteers, one female and one male, who were previously healthy. Paper-wide results and their limitations: Some responding clones were detected in pre-infection memory, which suggested that pre-existing cross-reactive memory T cells had joined the SARS-CoV-2 response. Clones that contracted from day 15 to 85 showed balanced CD4/CD8 phenotypes, whereas a second wave of clones that expanded from day 15 to 37 leaned towards CD4+. Contracting CD4+ clones appeared mostly in the CM and EM memory subsets, whereas CD8+ clones were enriched in EMRA. SARS-CoV-2 specificity of the second-wave clones peaking on day 37 was not confirmed. Only two mild cases were covered in the study, and larger cohorts including severe cases with pre-infection samples were considered necessary.

This sequence uses TRBV11-2 and TRBJ1-5, and TRBD1 aligns with 7 junction nucleotides. The sequenced sample was PBMCs or a T cell subset sorted from them (not recorded which). This TCR came from a man younger than 35 who had mild COVID-19 (a few samples of this study predate the infection). The sample titles of this study are shuffled in the database, so cell type and time point are left out; the donor was told from shared clones. The DNA is TGTGCCAGCAGCTATGACAGGGCTCAGCCCCAGCATTTT. Its translation is CASSYDRAQPQHF.